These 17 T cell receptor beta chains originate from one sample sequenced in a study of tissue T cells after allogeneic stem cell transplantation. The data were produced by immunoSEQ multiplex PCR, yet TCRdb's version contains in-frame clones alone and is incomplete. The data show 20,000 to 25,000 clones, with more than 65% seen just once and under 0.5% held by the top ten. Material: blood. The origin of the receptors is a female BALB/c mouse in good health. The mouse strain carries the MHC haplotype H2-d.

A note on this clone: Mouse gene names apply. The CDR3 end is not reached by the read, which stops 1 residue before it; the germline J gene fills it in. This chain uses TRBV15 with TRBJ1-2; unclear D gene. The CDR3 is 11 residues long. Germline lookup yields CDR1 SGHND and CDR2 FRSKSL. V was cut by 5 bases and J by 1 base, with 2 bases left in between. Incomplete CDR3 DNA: TGTGCCAGCAGTGTAAACTCCGACTACACC. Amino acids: CASSVNSDYT. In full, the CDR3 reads CASSVNSDYTF.

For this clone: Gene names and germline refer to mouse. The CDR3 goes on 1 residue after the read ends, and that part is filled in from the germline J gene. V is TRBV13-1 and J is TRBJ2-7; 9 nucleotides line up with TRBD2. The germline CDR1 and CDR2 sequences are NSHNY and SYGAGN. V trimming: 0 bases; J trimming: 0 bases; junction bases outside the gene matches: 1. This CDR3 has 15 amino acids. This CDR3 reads CASSDGWGGSYEQYF. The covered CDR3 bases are TGTGCCAGCAGTGATGGCTGGGGGGGCTCCTATGAACAGTAC.

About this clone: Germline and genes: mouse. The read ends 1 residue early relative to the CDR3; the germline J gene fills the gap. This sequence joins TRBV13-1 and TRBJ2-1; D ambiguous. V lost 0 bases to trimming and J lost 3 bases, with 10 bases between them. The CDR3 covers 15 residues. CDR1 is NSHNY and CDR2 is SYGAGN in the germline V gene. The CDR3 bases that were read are TGTGCCAGCAGTGATGCGGGCAGCTTCTATGCTGAGCAGTTC. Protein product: CASSDAGSFYAEQF. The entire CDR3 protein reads CASSDAGSFYAEQFF.

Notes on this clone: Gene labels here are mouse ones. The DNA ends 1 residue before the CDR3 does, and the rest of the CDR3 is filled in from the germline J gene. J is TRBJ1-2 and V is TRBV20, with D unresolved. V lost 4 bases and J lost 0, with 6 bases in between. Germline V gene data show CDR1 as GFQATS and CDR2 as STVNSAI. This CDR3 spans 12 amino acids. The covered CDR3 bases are TGTGGTGCTAAGAAGACAAACTCCGACTACACC. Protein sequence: CGAKKTNSDYT. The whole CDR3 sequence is CGAKKTNSDYTF.

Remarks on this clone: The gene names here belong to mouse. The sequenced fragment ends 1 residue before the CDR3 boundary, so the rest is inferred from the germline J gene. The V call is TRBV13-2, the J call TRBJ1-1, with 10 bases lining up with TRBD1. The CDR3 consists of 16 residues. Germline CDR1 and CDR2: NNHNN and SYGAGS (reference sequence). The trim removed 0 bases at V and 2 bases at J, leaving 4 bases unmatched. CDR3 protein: CASGDARDRGNTEVFF. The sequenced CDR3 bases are TGTGCCAGCGGTGATGCCAGGGACAGGGGTAACACAGAAGTCTTC.

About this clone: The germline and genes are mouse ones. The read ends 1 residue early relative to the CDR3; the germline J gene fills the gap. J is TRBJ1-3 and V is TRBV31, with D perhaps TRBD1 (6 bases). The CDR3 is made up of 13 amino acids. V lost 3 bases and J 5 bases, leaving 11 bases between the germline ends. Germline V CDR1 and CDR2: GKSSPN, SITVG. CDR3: CAWSVRDRNTLYF. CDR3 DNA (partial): TGTGCCTGGAGCGTCCGGGACAGAAATACGCTCTAT. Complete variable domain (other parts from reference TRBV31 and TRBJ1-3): AQTIHQWPVAEIKAVGSPLSLGCTIKGKSSPNLYWYWQATGGTLQQLFYSITVGQVESVVQLNLSASRPKDDQFILSTEKLLLSHSGFYLCAWSVRDRNTLYFGEGSRLIVV.

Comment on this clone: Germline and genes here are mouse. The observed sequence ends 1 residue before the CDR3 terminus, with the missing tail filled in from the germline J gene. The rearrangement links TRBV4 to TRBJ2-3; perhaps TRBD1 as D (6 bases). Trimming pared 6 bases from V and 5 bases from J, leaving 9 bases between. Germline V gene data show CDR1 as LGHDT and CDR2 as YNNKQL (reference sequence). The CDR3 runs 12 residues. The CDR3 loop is CASSHRVETLYF. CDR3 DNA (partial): TGTGCCAGCAGTCACAGGGTAGAAACGCTGTAT.

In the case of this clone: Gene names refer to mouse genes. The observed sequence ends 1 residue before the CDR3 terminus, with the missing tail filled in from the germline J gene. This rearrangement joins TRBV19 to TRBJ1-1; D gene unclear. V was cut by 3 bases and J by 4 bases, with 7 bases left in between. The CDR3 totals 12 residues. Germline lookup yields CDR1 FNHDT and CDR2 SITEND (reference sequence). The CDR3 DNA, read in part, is TGTGCCAGCAGTACGACACGCACAGAAGTCTTC. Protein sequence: CASSTTRTEVF. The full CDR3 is CASSTTRTEVFF.

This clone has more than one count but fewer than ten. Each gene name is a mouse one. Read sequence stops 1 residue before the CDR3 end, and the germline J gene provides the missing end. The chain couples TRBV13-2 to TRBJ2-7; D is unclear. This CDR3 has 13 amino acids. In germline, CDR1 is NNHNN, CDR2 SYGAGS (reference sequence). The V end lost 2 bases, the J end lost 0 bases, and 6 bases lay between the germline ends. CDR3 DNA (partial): TGTGCCAGCGGTGAACAGAGCTCCTATGAACAGTAC. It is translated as CASGEQSSYEQY. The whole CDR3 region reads CASGEQSSYEQYF.

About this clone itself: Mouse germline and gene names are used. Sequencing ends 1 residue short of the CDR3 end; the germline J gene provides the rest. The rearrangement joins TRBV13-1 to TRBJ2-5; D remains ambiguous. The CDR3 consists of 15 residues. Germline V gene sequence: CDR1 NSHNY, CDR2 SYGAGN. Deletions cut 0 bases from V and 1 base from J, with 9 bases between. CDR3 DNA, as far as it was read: TGTGCCAGCAGTGATGCGCCGGGGTACCAAGACACCCAGTAC. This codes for CASSDAPGYQDTQY. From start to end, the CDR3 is CASSDAPGYQDTQYF.

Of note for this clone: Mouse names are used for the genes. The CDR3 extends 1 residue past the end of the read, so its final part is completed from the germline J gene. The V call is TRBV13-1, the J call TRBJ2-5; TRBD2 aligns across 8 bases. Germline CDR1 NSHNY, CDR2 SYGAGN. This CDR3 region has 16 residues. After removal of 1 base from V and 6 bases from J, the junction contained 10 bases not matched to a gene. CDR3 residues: CASSDSPTGDGDTQYF. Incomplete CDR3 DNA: TGTGCCAGCAGTGATTCCCCGACTGGGGATGGGGACACCCAGTAC.

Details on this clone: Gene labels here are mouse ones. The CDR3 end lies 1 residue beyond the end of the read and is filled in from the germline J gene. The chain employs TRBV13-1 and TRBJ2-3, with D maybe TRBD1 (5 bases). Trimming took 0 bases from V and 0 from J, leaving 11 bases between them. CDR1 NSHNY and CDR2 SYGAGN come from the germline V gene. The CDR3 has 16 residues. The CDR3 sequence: CASSDAWTTSAETLYF. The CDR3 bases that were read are TGTGCCAGCAGTGATGCATGGACAACTAGTGCAGAAACGCTGTAT.

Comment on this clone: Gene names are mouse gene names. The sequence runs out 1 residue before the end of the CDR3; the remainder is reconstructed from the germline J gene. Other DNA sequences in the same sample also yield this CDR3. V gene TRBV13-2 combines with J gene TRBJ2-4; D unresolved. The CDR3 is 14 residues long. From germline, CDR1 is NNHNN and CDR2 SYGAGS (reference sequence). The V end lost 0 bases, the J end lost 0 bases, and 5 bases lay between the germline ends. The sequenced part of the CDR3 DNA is TGTGCCAGCGGTGATGCTCGCAGTCAAAACACCTTGTAC. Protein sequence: CASGDARSQNTLY. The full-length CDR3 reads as CASGDARSQNTLYF.

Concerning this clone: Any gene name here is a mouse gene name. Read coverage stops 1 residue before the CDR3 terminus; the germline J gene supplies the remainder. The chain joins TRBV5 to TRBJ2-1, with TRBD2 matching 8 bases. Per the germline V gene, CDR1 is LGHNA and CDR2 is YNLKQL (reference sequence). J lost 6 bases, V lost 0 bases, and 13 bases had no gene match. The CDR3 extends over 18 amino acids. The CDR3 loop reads CASSQEERLGPIFAEQFF. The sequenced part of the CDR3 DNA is TGTGCCAGCAGCCAAGAGGAGAGACTGGGGCCAATTTTTGCTGAGCAGTTC.

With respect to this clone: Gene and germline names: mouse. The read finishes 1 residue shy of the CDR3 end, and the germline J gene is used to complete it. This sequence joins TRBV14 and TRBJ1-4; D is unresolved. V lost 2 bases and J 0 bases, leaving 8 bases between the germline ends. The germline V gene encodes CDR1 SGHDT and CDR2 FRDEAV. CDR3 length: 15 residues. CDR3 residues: CASSLGKISNERLFF. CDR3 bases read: TGTGCCAGCAGTTTAGGCAAAATTTCCAACGAAAGATTATTT. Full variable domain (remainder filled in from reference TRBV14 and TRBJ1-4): EAGVTQSPRYAVLQEGQAVSFWCDPISGHDTLYWYQQPRDQGPQLLVYFRDEAVIDNSQLPSDRFSAVRPKGTNSTLKIQSAKQGDTATYLCASSLGKISNERLFFGHGTKLSVL.

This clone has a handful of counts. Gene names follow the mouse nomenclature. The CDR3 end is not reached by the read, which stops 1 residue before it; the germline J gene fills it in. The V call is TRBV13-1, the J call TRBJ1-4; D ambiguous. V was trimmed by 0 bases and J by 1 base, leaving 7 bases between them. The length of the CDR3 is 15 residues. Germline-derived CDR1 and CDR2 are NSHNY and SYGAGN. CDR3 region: CASSDATSSNERLFF. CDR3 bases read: TGTGCCAGCAGTGATGCAACATCTTCCAACGAAAGATTATTT.

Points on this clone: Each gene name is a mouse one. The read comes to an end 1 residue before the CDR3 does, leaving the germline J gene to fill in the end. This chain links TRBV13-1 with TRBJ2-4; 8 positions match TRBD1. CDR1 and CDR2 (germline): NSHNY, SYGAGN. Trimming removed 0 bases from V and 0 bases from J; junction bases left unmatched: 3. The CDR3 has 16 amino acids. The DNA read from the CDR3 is TGTGCCAGCAGTGATGGACAGGGGAATAGTCAAAACACCTTGTAC. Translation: CASSDGQGNSQNTLY. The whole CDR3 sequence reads CASSDGQGNSQNTLYF.